The 18 T cell receptor beta chains listed next were all sequenced from one sample in a study of cytomegalovirus exposure and HLA in healthy donors. Use of 60 Vbeta and 13 Jbeta primers characterized the PCR. Method: immunoSEQ multiplex PCR; TCRdb's copy keeps in-frame clones and lacks some. This repertoire includes just over 150,000 clones. Sequencing was carried out using PBMCs. The origin of the receptors is a woman aged 60-75 years in good health and CMV-seronegative.

The J gene is TRBJ1-1, the V gene TRBV5-1, with D maybe TRBD1 (6 bases). The V gene's germline CDR1 is SGHRS and CDR2 YFSETQ. The CDR3 sequence is 11 residues long. V dropped 2 bases and J dropped 12 bases, with 11 bases sitting between them. DNA for the CDR3: TGCGCCAGCAGCTTAACAGGGATAACTTTCTTT. Residues: CASSLTGITFF.

This chain connects TRBV4-1 to TRBJ2-7, with TRBD1 as a possible D gene (6 bases). Trimming took 1 base from V and 7 from J, leaving 20 bases between them. Germline CDR1 and CDR2: MGHRA and YSYEKL. This CDR3 contains 16 residues. CDR3 nucleotide sequence: TGCGCCAGCAGCCAAGGGGGGCAGGGACATCGGAGGGAGCAGTACTTC. It codes for CASSQGGQGHRREQYF.

The V and J genes are TRBV5-1 and TRBJ2-3; D remains ambiguous. The ends were cut back, 0 bases at V and 4 bases at J, with 15 bases in the middle. CDR1 SGHRS and CDR2 YFSETQ come from the germline V gene. The CDR3 totals 16 residues. The CDR3 DNA is TGCGCCAGCAGCTTGGCCGGCAGTACTAACCCAGATACGCAGTATTTT. Its translation: CASSLAGSTNPDTQYF.

V gene TRBV30 combines with J gene TRBJ2-5, with D perhaps TRBD2 (6 bases). The CDR3 is 14 amino acids. The V end lost 6 bases, the J end lost 5 bases, and 19 bases lay between the germline ends. The germline gives CDR1 GTSNPN, CDR2 SVGIG (reference sequence). The CDR3 here is CACRAGRKTETQYF. DNA of the CDR3: TGTGCCTGCCGAGCCGGGAGAAAGACGGAGACCCAGTACTTC.

The gene calls are TRBV19 and TRBJ1-1; weak D call: TRBD1 (5 bases). Germline CDR1 reads LNHDA; CDR2 reads SQIVND (reference sequence). The CDR3 sequence is 16 residues long. Trimming shortened V by 6 bases and J by 4 bases, and 21 bases separated the two germline ends. CDR3 bases: TGTGCCAGTAGCCTGGGGAGGGGAAGGCGGGCCACTGAAGCTTTCTTT. It encodes CASSLGRGRRATEAFF.

The chain has TRBV2 and TRBJ2-1, with D unclear. The length of the CDR3 is 12 residues. The germline gives CDR1 SNHLY, CDR2 FYNNEI. V lost 5 bases and J 9 bases, leaving 11 bases between the germline ends. The CDR3 protein is CASSLTEVEQFF. The CDR3 DNA sequence: TGTGCCAGCAGTCTGACTGAGGTTGAGCAGTTCTTC.

J is TRBJ2-2 and V is TRBV7-2; possibly TRBD1 for D (6 bases). Germline lookup yields CDR1 SGHTA and CDR2 FQGNSA. V shed 5 bases and J shed 7 bases, with 11 bases lying between them. This CDR3 comprises 13 residues. CDR3 in amino acids: CASSPEGVGELFF. In DNA, the CDR3 is TGTGCCAGCAGCCCTGAGGGGGTCGGGGAGCTGTTTTTT.

This chain uses TRBV11-3 with TRBJ2-7; weak D call: TRBD2 (6 bases). Germline lookup yields CDR1 SGHNT and CDR2 YENEEA. CDR3 length: 13 residues. The V end lost 5 bases, the J end lost 3 bases, and 11 bases lay between the germline ends. CDR3 sequence: CASSPRRGYEQYF. CDR3 DNA: TGTGCCAGCAGCCCCCGGAGGGGCTACGAGCAGTACTTC.

In DNA form, the CDR3 reads TGTGCCAGCTCAGCCGGGACAGGGGGTGACACTGAAGCTTTCTTT. It is translated as CASSAGTGGDTEAFF. The chain couples TRBV18 to TRBJ1-1; 11 nucleotides agree with TRBD1. The junction had 5 bases not matched to a gene; V was cut back by 5 bases and J by 3 bases. The CDR3 has 15 amino acids. In germline, CDR1 is KGHSH, CDR2 LQKENI.

The chain is built from TRBV27 and TRBJ2-2, with 9 bases that match TRBD1. CDR1 and CDR2 (germline): MNHEY, SMNVEV (reference sequence). The CDR3 sequence is 14 residues long. The ends lost 6 bases at V and 4 bases at J; junction bases unmatched: 3. As DNA, the CDR3 is TGTGCCAGCAGACAGGGGGCTTTCACCGGGGAGCTGTTTTTT. This gives the protein CASRQGAFTGELFF.

The rearrangement uses TRBV6-1 and TRBJ2-3; D is uncertain. CDR1 and CDR2 (germline): MNHNS, SASEGT. The CDR3 spans 11 residues. Trimming cost V 7 bases and J 4 bases, with 6 bases left between them. CDR3: CASNRADTQYF. The CDR3, as DNA: TGTGCCAGCAACCGAGCAGATACGCAGTATTTT.

The V call is TRBV28, the J call TRBJ1-2; tentative D call: TRBD1 (5 bases). The CDR3 spans 14 residues. Germline V gene sequence: CDR1 MDHEN, CDR2 SYDVKM. The V end was cut by 5 bases, the J end by 3 bases, with 13 bases between. The CDR3: CASSALSGHYGYTF. The DNA of the CDR3 is TGTGCCAGCAGTGCTTTATCAGGGCACTATGGCTACACCTTC.

J is TRBJ2-3 and V is TRBV5-1; 8 bases map to TRBD2. CDR1 is SGHRS, CDR2 YFSETQ, per germline. This CDR3 contains 14 residues. Trimming at V came to 7 bases and at J to 1 base, leaving 5 bases not matched to a gene. The CDR3 sequence is CASGLATGTDTQYF. CDR3 bases: TGCGCCAGCGGACTAGCTACCGGCACAGATACGCAGTATTTT. Looking up the rest from reference TRBV5-1 and TRBJ2-3 gives the full variable domain: KAGVTQTPRYLIKTRGQQVTLSCSPISGHRSVSWYQQTPGQGLQFLFEYFSETQRNKGNFPGRFSGRQFSNSRSEMNVSTLELGDSALYLCASGLATGTDTQYFGPGTRLTVL.

The genes are TRBV6-1 and TRBJ1-2; 10 bases agree with TRBD1. V dropped 4 bases and J dropped 4; count of bases not matched to a gene: 12. This CDR3 region has 17 residues. CDR1 is MNHNS, CDR2 SASEGT, per germline. The CDR3 spells CASSVPPDRGRGYGYTF. In DNA, the CDR3 is TGTGCCAGCAGTGTTCCCCCAGACAGGGGGCGAGGCTATGGCTACACCTTC.

This chain uses TRBV6-4 with TRBJ1-2; D gene uncertain. Germline V gene sequence: CDR1 MRHNA, CDR2 SNTAGT. V was cut by 11 bases and J by 1 base, with 20 bases left in between. The CDR3 spans 15 residues. DNA for the CDR3: TGTGCCTCCACGGCCCGGGCCGGACTTAACTATGGCTACACCTTC. Protein sequence: CASTARAGLNYGYTF.

The rearrangement joins TRBV2 to TRBJ1-1; weak D call: TRBD1 (5 bases). V dropped 3 bases and J dropped 0 bases, with 8 bases sitting between them. This CDR3 is 14 amino acids long. The germline gives CDR1 SNHLY, CDR2 FYNNEI. Here the CDR3 DNA reads TGTGCCAGCAGTGATCTGACAGTGAACACTGAAGCTTTCTTT. Protein product: CASSDLTVNTEAFF. The full variable domain, its missing parts supplied by reference TRBV2 and TRBJ1-1, is EPEVTQTPSHQVTQMGQEVILRCVPISNHLYFYWYRQILGQKVEFLVSFYNNEISEKSEIFDDQFSVERPDGSNFTLKIRSTKLEDSAMYFCASSDLTVNTEAFFGQGTRLTVV.

The CDR3 DNA follows: TGCGCCAGCAGCCTAGGACAGGGGAGGCCCTTGTATGGCTACACCTTC. It translates to CASSLGQGRPLYGYTF. The V and J genes are TRBV4-1 and TRBJ1-2, with TRBD1 matching 9 bases. This CDR3 region has 16 residues. The ends lost 4 bases at V and 5 bases at J; junction bases unmatched: 11. Looked up from germline, CDR1 is MGHRA and CDR2 is YSYEKL.

The chain is built from TRBV6-1 and TRBJ1-1; 7 bases match TRBD1. From germline, CDR1 is MNHNS and CDR2 SASEGT. There are 15 residues in the CDR3. With V trimmed by 6 bases and J by 0 bases, 7 bases remained unmatched. CDR3 sequence: CASRKGQVMNTEAFF. The CDR3 DNA reads TGTGCCAGCAGGAAAGGACAGGTGATGAACACTGAAGCTTTCTTT.